Below, 17 T cell receptor beta chains from the same sample are listed, as sequenced in a study of beta chain features in type 1 diabetes. Antigen specificity for these receptors is unknown. The study's findings and limits: Moderate yet significant TCRB CDR3 shortening was seen in Type 1 diabetes patients in all four CD4+ subsets.

Every isolated RNA sample was fully reverse transcribed, so sequencing captured expressed TCRB transcripts. Sequencing was performed with immunoSEQ multiplex PCR; in TCRdb, only in-frame clones are kept and a portion is missing. The sample has 45,000 to 65,000 clones; about 47% are singletons. Sequencing was performed on Tregs from blood. These receptors were collected from a woman in her forties with type 1 diabetes.

This clone was seen a few times. This chain connects TRBV6-6 to TRBJ2-3, with D unclear. The germline CDR1 and CDR2 sequences are MNHNY and SVGAGI (reference sequence). CDR3 length equals 14 residues. Trimming stripped 1 base from V and 1 base from J, with 6 bases between. CDR3: CASSYWQGTDTQYF. The DNA for the CDR3 is TGTGCCAGCAGTTACTGGCAGGGCACAGATACGCAGTATTTT.

The chain combines TRBV13 with TRBJ2-5; D possibly corresponds to TRBD1 (5 bases). From germline, CDR1 is PRHDT and CDR2 FYEKMQ (reference sequence). The CDR3 totals 13 residues. V dropped 6 bases and J dropped 5 bases, with 13 bases sitting between them. The CDR3 loop is CASSNRITETQYF. CDR3 coding DNA: TGTGCCAGCAGTAACAGGATCACGGAGACCCAGTACTTC.

A few counts support this clone. V gene TRBV7-9 combines with J gene TRBJ2-1; 9 bases agree with TRBD2. V was clipped by 5 bases and J by 1 base; unmatched bases: 6. Germline V gives CDR1 SEHNR, CDR2 FQNEAQ (reference sequence). CDR3 length equals 16 residues. CDR3 nucleotides: TGTGCCAGCAGCCTATTTAGCGGGGGATCCTACAATGAGCAGTTCTTC. It encodes CASSLFSGGSYNEQFF. Full variable domain (remainder filled in from reference TRBV7-9 and TRBJ2-1): DTGVSQNPRHKITKRGQNVTFRCDPISEHNRLYWYRQTLGQGPEFLTYFQNEAQLEKSRLLSDRFSAERPKGSFSTLEIQRTEQGDSAMYLCASSLFSGGSYNEQFFGPGTRLTVL.

This clone was counted only a few times. The chain joins TRBV7-9 to TRBJ2-1; 10 bases fit TRBD2. This CDR3 contains 15 residues. The V and J ends lost 1 base and 4 bases, in that order; junction bases with no gene match: 1. The germline gives CDR1 SEHNR, CDR2 FQNEAQ (reference sequence). Written as DNA, the CDR3 is TGTGCCAGCAGCTTAGTAGCGGGAGGTTACAATGAGCAGTTCTTC. Translating gives CASSLVAGGYNEQFF.

The chain carries TRBV19 and TRBJ1-1; D perhaps matches TRBD1 (6 bases). From germline, CDR1 is LNHDA and CDR2 SQIVND (reference sequence). The CDR3 runs to 13 residues. V was shortened by 8 bases and J by 5 bases, with 15 bases between the two germline ends. CDR3 bases: TGTGCCAGTCTGATTACAGGGAAAACTGAAGCTTTCTTT. Translated: CASLITGKTEAFF.

The V gene is TRBV5-6, the J gene TRBJ1-2; 7 bases are a match to TRBD1. The CDR3 extends over 16 amino acids. Germline CDR1 and CDR2: SGHDT and YYEEEE. Trimming took 4 bases from V and 3 from J; bases not matched to a gene: 12. The CDR3 sequence is CASSLGLDRDYYGYTF. DNA of the CDR3: TGTGCCAGCAGCCTCGGCCTCGACAGGGATTACTATGGCTACACCTTC.

The rearrangement uses TRBV7-9 and TRBJ2-2; tentative D call: TRBD2 (5 bases). The germline V and J ends were trimmed by 3 bases and 4 bases, with 12 bases remaining between them. Germline loops: CDR1 SEHNR, CDR2 FQNEAQ (reference sequence). The CDR3 spans 15 residues. CDR3 protein: CASSFGGSVTGELFF. As DNA, the CDR3 is TGTGCCAGCAGCTTTGGTGGGAGCGTCACCGGGGAGCTGTTTTTT.

This sequence joins TRBV5-1 and TRBJ2-1; 14 nucleotides line up with TRBD2. CDR1 is SGHRS, CDR2 YFSETQ, per germline. The CDR3 sequence is 15 residues long. V dropped 3 bases and J dropped 6; count of bases not matched to a gene: 2. CDR3 sequence: CASSSGLAGGNEQFF. The CDR3 DNA is TGCGCCAGCAGCTCCGGACTAGCGGGAGGCAATGAGCAGTTCTTC.

In this sample, this clone turned up a few times. Relative to the germline gene, one junction end is altered; a read error may explain this. The V call is TRBV7-7, the J call TRBJ2-5; tentative D call: TRBD1 (5 bases). Per the germline V gene, CDR1 is SSHAT and CDR2 is FNYEAQ (reference sequence). This CDR3 has 13 residues. CDR3 DNA: TGTGCTAGCAGCTTCAGGGCTCAGGAGACCCAGTACTTC. This sequence encodes CASSFRAQETQYF. The full variable domain, rest sourced from reference TRBV7-7 and TRBJ2-5, is GAGVSQSPRYKVTKRGQDVTLRCDPISSHATLYWYQQALGQGPEFLTYFNYEAQPDKSGLPSDRFSAERPEGSISTLTIQRTEQRDSAMYRCASSFRAQETQYFGPGTRLLVL.

This clone was detected once. This chain links TRBV5-1 with TRBJ1-1, with D tentatively TRBD1 (6 bases). Trimming cost V 4 bases and J 4 bases, with 20 bases left between them. Germline V gives CDR1 SGHRS, CDR2 YFSETQ. This CDR3 is 16 amino acids long. The CDR3 reads CASSANAGVLGTEAFF. The CDR3 bases are TGCGCCAGCAGCGCCAACGCAGGGGTTTTAGGCACTGAAGCTTTCTTT.

A few counts support this clone. This chain connects TRBV28 to TRBJ2-3, with TRBD2 as a possible D gene (6 bases). CDR3 length equals 16 residues. Germline V gives CDR1 MDHEN, CDR2 SYDVKM. V was pared by 4 bases and J by 0 bases, with 14 bases between. CDR3 DNA sequence: TGTGCCAGCAGTTCCGTTAGCGGTACTAGCACAGATACGCAGTATTTT. Amino acid sequence: CASSSVSGTSTDTQYF.

In this sample, this clone turned up a few times. The rearrangement links TRBV23-1 to TRBJ2-7; a weak D match, TRBD1 (5 bases). TRBV23-1 is treated as an ORF (open reading frame) with a function not yet certain. The V end lost 1 base, the J end lost 10 bases, and 11 bases lay between the germline ends. The length of the CDR3 is 12 residues. The CDR3 loop is CASSQFSTDQYF. The CDR3 nucleotides read TGCGCCAGCAGTCAATTTTCGACAGACCAGTACTTC.

This clone has only a few counts. The chain employs TRBV7-9 and TRBJ2-7; D is perhaps TRBD2 (6 bases). The germline V gene encodes CDR1 SEHNR and CDR2 FQNEAQ (reference sequence). The CDR3 runs 15 residues. Trimming shortened V by 4 bases and J by 6 bases, and 19 bases separated the two germline ends. CDR3 sequence: CASSSTGGLDIEQYF. The CDR3 nucleotides read TGTGCCAGCAGCTCAACCGGGGGACTCGATATCGAGCAGTACTTC.

The chain combines TRBV13 with TRBJ2-3; 9 nucleotides line up with TRBD2. The CDR3 loop spans 18 amino acids. The V and J ends lost 1 base and 2 bases, in that order; junction bases with no gene match: 10. Germline V gives CDR1 PRHDT, CDR2 FYEKMQ (reference sequence). The CDR3 region has the DNA TGTGCCAGCAGCTTAGTCGCGCGGCGGGGGGGCCCCACAGATACGCAGTATTTT. Its protein is CASSLVARRGGPTDTQYF.

This sequence joins TRBV7-9 and TRBJ1-1; D gene uncertain. Trimming removed 7 bases at V and 1 base at J, with 4 bases between. There are 11 residues in the CDR3. Germline CDR1 is SEHNR and CDR2 is FQNEAQ (reference sequence). The CDR3 nucleotides read TGTGCCAGCAACAGGAACACTGAAGCTTTCTTT. Protein sequence: CASNRNTEAFF.

By share of the sample, this clone is large. This sequence joins TRBV7-9 and TRBJ1-2; tentatively, D is TRBD1 (6 bases). This CDR3 is 11 amino acids long. V lost 8 bases and J lost 6, with 10 bases in between. Germline V gene lookup returns CDR1 SEHNR and CDR2 FQNEAQ (reference sequence). In DNA, the CDR3 is TGTGCCAGCCACGAGGGGGATGGCTACACCTTC. This sequence encodes CASHEGDGYTF.

This clone was detected only a few times. This chain links TRBV30 with TRBJ1-1; D may be TRBD1 (5 bases). Trimming removed 5 bases at V and 1 base at J, with 11 bases between. This CDR3 is built from 13 residues. CDR1 is GTSNPN, CDR2 SVGIG, per germline (reference sequence). CDR3 sequence: CAWGLQENTEAFF. The CDR3 coding sequence is TGTGCCTGGGGTTTACAGGAGAACACTGAAGCTTTCTTT.